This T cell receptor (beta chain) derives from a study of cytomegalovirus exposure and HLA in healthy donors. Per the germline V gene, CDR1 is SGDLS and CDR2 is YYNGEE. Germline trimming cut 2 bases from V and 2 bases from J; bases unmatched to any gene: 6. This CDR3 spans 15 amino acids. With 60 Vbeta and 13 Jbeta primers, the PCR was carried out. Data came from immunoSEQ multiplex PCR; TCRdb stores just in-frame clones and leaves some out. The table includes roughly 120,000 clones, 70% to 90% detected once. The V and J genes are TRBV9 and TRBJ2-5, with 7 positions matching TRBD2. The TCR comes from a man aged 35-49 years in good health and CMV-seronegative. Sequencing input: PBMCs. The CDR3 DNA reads TGTGCCAGCAGCGTTGGGCTAGCGGCACAAGAGACCCAGTACTTC. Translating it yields CASSVGLAAQETQYF.